The next 8 T cell receptor beta chains were all read from a single sample in a study of technical replicates of blood from several donors. Assay used: immunoSEQ multiplex PCR; TCRdb lists only in-frame clones, some missing. The sample shows about 76,000 clones, over 75% of them seen only once. Sample: T cells isolated from PBMCs. The receptors originated from a human donor in good health.

V and J are TRBV2 and TRBJ1-1; the match to TRBD1 covers 11 bases. Per the germline V gene, CDR1 is SNHLY and CDR2 is FYNNEI. J gave up 5 bases and V 7 bases, and 9 bases lay outside the gene matches. This CDR3 spans 15 amino acids. This CDR3 reads CASNPGQGVDTEAFF. The CDR3 bases are TGTGCCAGCAACCCGGGACAGGGGGTAGATACTGAAGCTTTCTTT.

The chain uses TRBV7-7 and TRBJ2-2, with TRBD1 matching 9 bases. Germline loops: CDR1 SSHAT, CDR2 FNYEAQ (reference sequence). The CDR3 loop spans 16 amino acids. V dropped 5 bases and J dropped 0; count of bases not matched to a gene: 4. In DNA, the CDR3 is TGTGCCAGCAGCGCAACAGGGGGCGCGAACACCGGGGAGCTGTTTTTT. The encoded protein is CASSATGGANTGELFF.

The chain employs TRBV5-3 and TRBJ2-2; 7 nucleotides align to TRBD2. TRBV5-3 is an ORF for which the function is uncertain. The V gene end was trimmed by 5 bases and the J gene end by 0 bases; junction bases not matched to a gene: 4. The CDR3 spans 15 residues. This CDR3 is CARRGDYSNTGELFF. The CDR3 DNA is TGTGCCAGAAGGGGGGACTATTCGAACACCGGGGAGCTGTTTTTT.

The chain combines TRBV5-1 with TRBJ2-7, with D possibly being TRBD1 (5 bases). The CDR3 contains 14 residues. V was cut by 4 bases and J by 2 bases, with 13 bases left in between. Germline assignment: CDR1 SGHRS and CDR2 YFSETQ. CDR3 sequence: CASSLAQVPYEQYF. CDR3 in DNA: TGCGCCAGCAGCCTGGCACAGGTCCCCTACGAGCAGTACTTC.

The CDR3 reads CASNPSGGRSGNEQFF. In nucleotides, the CDR3 is TGTGCCAGTAACCCTAGCGGGGGGAGGAGTGGGAATGAGCAGTTCTTC. The chain combines TRBV19 with TRBJ2-1; 11 bases fit TRBD2. The CDR3 is 16 amino acids. Per the germline V gene, CDR1 is LNHDA and CDR2 is SQIVND (reference sequence). V shed 7 bases and J 7 bases; nucleotides not matched to a gene: 12.

The genes are TRBV4-1 and TRBJ1-5, with D unresolved. CDR3 length: 15 residues. Trimming removed 4 bases from V and 5 bases from J, with 15 bases in between. CDR1 and CDR2 from the germline V gene are MGHRA and YSYEKL. The CDR3 region is CASSPLGRSDQPQHF. In nucleotides, the CDR3 is TGCGCCAGCAGCCCCCTGGGCAGGTCCGATCAGCCCCAGCATTTT.

In its sample, this clone was seen once. The genes are TRBV5-4 and TRBJ2-7; 10 bases are a match to TRBD2. J gave up 2 bases and V 4 bases, and 9 bases lay outside the gene matches. CDR3 length: 16 amino acids. CDR1 and CDR2 from the germline V gene are SGHNT and YYREEE (reference sequence). The CDR3 here is CASSLGRTSGPYEQYF. CDR3 DNA: TGTGCCAGCAGCCTGGGCCGGACTAGCGGACCCTACGAGCAGTACTTC.

The chain carries TRBV6-6 and TRBJ1-1; D is unclear. Germline V gene lookup returns CDR1 MNHNY and CDR2 SVGAGI (reference sequence). The CDR3 is 13 residues long. V shed 5 bases and J shed 1 base, with 8 bases lying between them. CDR3 residues: CASSTTRNTEAFF. The CDR3 bases are TGTGCCAGCAGTACGACTCGGAACACTGAAGCTTTCTTT.